Shown below are 23 T cell receptor beta chains from a single sample sequenced in a study of T cell repertoires in cytomegalovirus infection. TCRdb re-called the reads with MiXCR, one entry per CDR3 protein. Found here are a few hundred thousand distinct CDR3 sequences, around 35% of them singletons; the top ten hold roughly 15%. Their antigens are not known. The sequences come from cultured PBMCs, collected from culture after CMV antigen stimulation. Receptors were obtained from a human donor in good health (CMV status not recorded). Some clones in this sample may be carry-over from other donors' samples.

V is TRBV18 and J is TRBJ1-1; 8 nucleotides align to TRBD1. J gave up 7 bases and V 3 bases, and 7 bases lay outside the gene matches. The CDR3 runs to 14 residues. Germline CDR1 KGHSH, CDR2 LQKENI. CDR3 sequence reads: CASSPTTGVGEAFF. Written as DNA, the CDR3 is TGTGCCAGCTCACCGACGACAGGGGTGGGTGAAGCTTTCTTT.

This chain joins TRBV7-2 and TRBJ1-4; D not resolved. The V end lost 1 base, the J end lost 3 bases, and 12 bases lay between the germline ends. Germline V gene lookup returns CDR1 SGHTA and CDR2 FQGNSA. This CDR3 spans 16 amino acids. The CDR3 nucleotides read TGTGCCAGCAGCTTAGGCTGGGGAGCGGCTAATGAAAAACTGTTTTTT. Translation: CASSLGWGAANEKLFF.

V is TRBV27 and J is TRBJ1-4; 8 nucleotides line up with TRBD1. Germline CDR1 is MNHEY and CDR2 is SMNVEV (reference sequence). The CDR3 is 15 amino acids. V was clipped by 5 bases and J by 5 bases; unmatched bases: 7. CDR3 loop: CASSVEGQANEKLFF. The CDR3 DNA sequence: TGTGCCAGCAGTGTGGAGGGACAGGCGAATGAAAAACTGTTTTTT.

At least ten counts were recorded for this clonotype. The rearrangement uses TRBV7-2 and TRBJ1-1, with a possible D match to TRBD1 (5 bases). This CDR3 is 14 amino acids long. With 5 bases removed from V and 0 bases from J, the gap between germline ends came to 10 bases. Germline CDR1 and CDR2: SGHTA and FQGNSA. The CDR3 sequence is CASSRDRLNTEAFF. CDR3 DNA sequence: TGTGCCAGCAGCCGAGACAGACTGAACACTGAAGCTTTCTTT. Combining the CDR3 with reference TRBV7-2 and TRBJ1-1 gives the whole variable domain GAGVSQSPSNKVTEKGKDVELRCDPISGHTALYWYRQSLGQGLEFLIYFQGNSAPDKSGLPSDRFSAERTGGSVSTLTIQRTQQEDSAVYLCASSRDRLNTEAFFGQGTRLTVV.

The chain combines TRBV6-1 with TRBJ2-7, with D maybe TRBD1 (6 bases). V was pared by 3 bases and J by 0 bases, with 15 bases between. This CDR3 has 16 residues. The germline V gene encodes CDR1 MNHNS and CDR2 SASEGT. Written as DNA, the CDR3 is TGTGCCAGCAGTGATCCGGGACACAAAAGCTCCTACGAGCAGTACTTC. Amino acids: CASSDPGHKSSYEQYF.

The table lists this clonotype with many counts. The V and J genes are TRBV7-3 and TRBJ2-7; 7 bases agree with TRBD1. Germline V gene lookup returns CDR1 SGHTA and CDR2 FQGTGA. V shed 4 bases, J shed 5 bases, and the junction held 5 bases outside the gene matches. The CDR3 sequence is 13 residues long. The CDR3 is CASSSHRGHEQYF. CDR3 bases: TGTGCCAGCAGCTCTCATAGGGGGCACGAGCAGTACTTC. Full variable domain (remainder filled in from reference TRBV7-3 and TRBJ2-7): GAGVSQTPSNKVTEKGKYVELRCDPISGHTALYWYRQSLGQGPEFLIYFQGTGAADDSGLPNDRFFAVRPEGSVSTLKIQRTERGDSAVYLCASSSHRGHEQYFGPGTRLTVT.

This chain uses TRBV6-1 with TRBJ2-7; TRBD2 is a possible D gene (5 bases). The CDR3 runs 13 residues. Trimming pared 3 bases from V and 7 bases from J, leaving 13 bases between. Per germline, CDR1 MNHNS and CDR2 SASEGT. The CDR3 coding sequence is TGTGCCAGCAGTGATAATTATCGGGAAGAGCAGTACTTC. Protein sequence: CASSDNYREEQYF.

The J gene is TRBJ1-5, the V gene TRBV7-2; D ambiguous. V was trimmed by 3 bases and J by 9 bases, leaving 15 bases between them. CDR3 length equals 14 residues. CDR1 SGHTA and CDR2 FQGNSA come from the germline V gene. The CDR3 reads CASSFQTDPAPQHF. The DNA of the CDR3 is TGTGCCAGCAGCTTCCAGACTGATCCGGCGCCCCAGCATTTT. The full variable domain, in which reference TRBV7-2 and TRBJ1-5 provide the parts outside the CDR3, is GAGVSQSPSNKVTEKGKDVELRCDPISGHTALYWYRQSLGQGLEFLIYFQGNSAPDKSGLPSDRFSAERTGGSVSTLTIQRTQQEDSAVYLCASSFQTDPAPQHFGDGTRLSIL.

This clonotype was recorded at least ten times. V and J are TRBV12-3 or TRBV12-4 and TRBJ2-7; 8 nucleotides agree with TRBD1. V shed 6 bases and J 6 bases; nucleotides not matched to a gene: 7. The CDR3 is made up of 13 amino acids. The chain's CDR3 is CASSPGQGREQYV. DNA of the CDR3: TGTGCCAGCAGCCCCGGACAGGGTCGCGAGCAGTACGTC.

The sample holds a few counts of this clonotype. Its ends do not fully match the called genes, so a read error is possible. The CDR3 here is CASSSTDGFNEKLFF. The CDR3 region has the DNA TGTGCTAGCAGCTCCACGGACGGTTTTAATGAAAAACTGTTTTTT. The rearrangement links TRBV7-7 to TRBJ1-4; D unclear. This CDR3 region has 15 residues. Looked up from germline, CDR1 is SSHAT and CDR2 is FNYEAQ (reference sequence).

This clonotype has just a few counts. The CDR3 DNA is TGTGCCAGTACTTACCGGGACAGCCTCAAAGCTTTCTTT. Protein: CASTYRDSLKAFF. The genes are TRBV19 and TRBJ1-1; the match to TRBD1 covers 7 bases. This CDR3 is built from 13 residues. V shed 7 bases, J shed 9 bases, and the junction held 11 bases outside the gene matches. Per germline, CDR1 LNHDA and CDR2 SQIVND (reference sequence).

This sequence joins TRBV12-3 or TRBV12-4 and TRBJ2-1, with D perhaps matching TRBD2 (6 bases). The V gene lost 3 bases and the J gene lost 0 bases, with 9 bases spanning the gap. The CDR3 runs to 15 residues. The CDR3 DNA sequence: TGTGCCAGCAGTTTCGGGAGAACCTCCTACAATGAGCAGTTCTTC. Its protein is CASSFGRTSYNEQFF.

This clonotype came up a few times. The chain joins TRBV5-1 to TRBJ2-2, with 8 bases fitting TRBD2. Trimming cost V 0 bases and J 4 bases; bases outside gene matches: 5. Germline CDR1 SGHRS, CDR2 YFSETQ. The CDR3 totals 16 residues. In DNA, the CDR3 is TGCGCCAGCAGCTTGGAACTAGCGGCCTTCACCGGGGAGCTGTTTTTT. Its translation: CASSLELAAFTGELFF.

The CDR3 loop is CASSLTQDSPLHF. The CDR3 nucleotides read TGTGCCAGCAGCTTAACCCAAGATTCACCCCTCCACTTT. The chain combines TRBV7-2 with TRBJ1-6, with D uncertain. This CDR3 is 13 amino acids long. Germline V lookup: CDR1 SGHTA, CDR2 FQGNSA. The V gene lost 2 bases and the J gene lost 8 bases, with 7 bases spanning the gap.

This clonotype appeared many times. The V and J genes are TRBV7-2 and TRBJ1-1, with a tentative D call TRBD1 (5 bases). The CDR3 runs 14 residues. Germline CDR1 is SGHTA and CDR2 is FQGNSA. V was cut by 6 bases and J by 1 base, with 12 bases left in between. The chain's CDR3 is CASRPGPRNTEAFF. The CDR3 DNA sequence: TGTGCCAGCAGACCGGGACCGCGGAACACTGAAGCTTTCTTT.

A word on this clonotype: A much larger clone lies one base from this, so it may be a read error. The chain couples TRBV9 to TRBJ2-2; D might be TRBD1 (6 bases). The CDR3 loop spans 16 amino acids. V was clipped by 4 bases and J by 1 base, with 14 bases between them. Germline CDR1 reads SGDLS; CDR2 reads YYNGEE. In nucleotides, the CDR3 is TGTGCCAGCAGCCCACGACAGGTCATGAACACCGGGGAGCTGTTTTTT. It encodes CASSPRQVMNTGELFF.

The V gene is TRBV10-3, the J gene TRBJ2-7; 7 nucleotides match TRBD2. With V trimmed by 5 bases and J by 4 bases, 14 bases remained unmatched. CDR1 is ENHRY and CDR2 is SYGVKD in the germline V gene. This CDR3 has 16 amino acids. The chain's CDR3 is CAISNYPAERGYEQYF. CDR3 DNA: TGTGCCATCAGTAACTACCCCGCGGAGCGGGGTTACGAGCAGTACTTC.

The CDR3 DNA sequence: TGCGCCAGCAGCCGTCAGACAGGGGGGGAGACCCAGTACTTC. Amino acid sequence: CASSRQTGGETQYF. V usage is TRBV4-1 and J usage is TRBJ2-5; 9 bases match TRBD1. V lost 4 bases to trimming and J lost 5 bases; unmatched junction nucleotides: 5. The CDR3 is made up of 14 amino acids. Germline-derived CDR1 and CDR2 are MGHRA and YSYEKL.

The chain uses TRBV9 and TRBJ2-3; 7 bases line up with TRBD2. Germline lookup yields CDR1 SGDLS and CDR2 YYNGEE. V lost 0 bases to trimming and J lost 3 bases; unmatched junction nucleotides: 13. This CDR3 spans 18 amino acids. Here the CDR3 DNA reads TGTGCCAGCAGCGTAGGAAGGGTCGGGGGGAGATGGACAGATACGCAGTATTTT. This encodes CASSVGRVGGRWTDTQYF.

This clonotype was counted a few times. The chain uses TRBV7-9 and TRBJ2-1; 11 nucleotides match TRBD2. The CDR3 spans 16 residues. V lost 1 base and J lost 6; bases outside the gene matches: 5. In germline, CDR1 is SEHNR, CDR2 FQNEAQ (reference sequence). The CDR3 nucleotides are TGTGCCAGCAGCTTAGTCCGACTAGCGGGACCCAATGAGCAGTTCTTC. It encodes CASSLVRLAGPNEQFF.

This clonotype was seen a handful of times. The rearrangement uses TRBV19 and TRBJ1-5; 8 nucleotides line up with TRBD1. Germline V gives CDR1 LNHDA, CDR2 SQIVND (reference sequence). This CDR3 is 14 amino acids long. V was clipped by 3 bases and J by 9 bases; unmatched bases: 7. CDR3 DNA: TGTGCCAGTAGTATCACATCTGGGACAGGGCCCCAGCATTTT. This encodes CASSITSGTGPQHF.

The V and J genes are TRBV10-3 and TRBJ2-2, with TRBD2 matching 13 bases. The CDR3 is 16 residues long. Per the germline V gene, CDR1 is ENHRY and CDR2 is SYGVKD. The junction had 2 bases not matched to a gene; V was cut back by 7 bases and J by 0 bases. The CDR3 DNA follows: TGTGCCATCATGACTAGCGGGAGGACGAACACCGGGGAGCTGTTTTTT. Protein: CAIMTSGRTNTGELFF.

In this sample, this clonotype turned up a few times. This chain joins TRBV11-3 and TRBJ1-5; D possibly corresponds to TRBD1 (5 bases). The V end was cut by 3 bases, the J end by 0 bases, with 18 bases between. Germline CDR1 reads SGHNT; CDR2 reads YENEEA. The CDR3 loop spans 18 amino acids. The CDR3 is CASSFGTSARDSNQPQHF. The DNA for the CDR3 is TGTGCCAGCAGCTTTGGCACCTCGGCCAGGGATAGCAATCAGCCCCAGCATTTT. The variable domain in full, completed from reference TRBV11-3 and TRBJ1-5, reads EAGVVQSPRYKIIEKKQPVAFWCNPISGHNTLYWYLQNLGQGPELLIRYENEEAVDDSQLPKDRFSAERLKGVDSTLKIQPAELGDSAVYLCASSFGTSARDSNQPQHFGDGTRLSIL.